The clone carrying this T cell receptor beta chain has just a few counts. These data originate in a study of memory CD8 T cells in hepatitis C reinfection. Study at large: Reinfection meant HCV RNA positivity after two negatives ≥60 days apart. Samples late or after reinfection came 12 to 24 weeks post-detection.

Time point reported: late/post reinfection, 12 to 24 weeks after detection. Sorted cells were sequenced directly ex vivo without any in vitro expansion. Donors came from people who inject drugs enrolled in HEPCO, Canada. Germline lookup yields CDR1 LGHNA and CDR2 YSLEER. This CDR3 has 19 residues. With 3 bases clipped from V and 3 bases from J, the junction kept 19 bases outside the gene matches. The assay was immunoSEQ multiplex PCR, and TCRdb's table has in-frame clones only and misses some. The sample lists about 46,000 clones, 85% to 90% seen once, with 0.6% to 0.9% in the top ten. This clonotype was sampled from a man aged 18 to 30 with hepatitis C virus infection. The rearrangement joins TRBV4-3 to TRBJ1-2; TRBD1 matches 7 bases. The sample consisted of naive CD8+ T cells sorted from blood. The CDR3 spells CASSHHARRQQGLDYGYTF. DNA for the CDR3: TGCGCCAGCAGCCACCATGCAAGGCGGCAACAGGGGCTTGACTATGGCTACACCTTC.